This record concerns one T cell receptor (beta chain) sequence. The CDR3 has 15 residues. The V and J ends lost 5 bases and 2 bases, in that order; junction bases with no gene match: 6. Germline CDR1 and CDR2: MNHEY and SMNVEV (reference sequence). The record originates from a study of cytomegalovirus exposure and HLA in healthy donors. PCR used 60 Vbeta primers and 13 Jbeta primers. The method was immunoSEQ multiplex PCR; TCRdb's version includes in-frame clones alone and lacks a portion of them. The sample holds around 200,000 clones, roughly 80% seen once. The chain recombines TRBV27 with TRBJ2-1, with 7 nucleotides matching TRBD1. The specimen was PBMCs. The TCR originated in a woman aged 40-49 years in good health and CMV-seronegative. CDR3 sequence: CASSVGQSPYNEQFF. The CDR3 nucleotides are TGTGCCAGCAGTGTGGGACAGAGCCCCTACAATGAGCAGTTCTTC.